These 17 T cell receptor beta chains originate from one sample sequenced in a study of T cells after posttransplantation cyclophosphamide. Measured with immunoSEQ multiplex PCR; TCRdb has only the in-frame clones, and not every one. The sample lists approximately 15,000 clones; over 75% were seen once. Sequenced material: memory CD4+ T cells sorted from PBMCs. The source is a man aged 50-59 years in good health, CMV-negative, and a related stem cell transplant donor.

This clone was recorded once. The CDR3 reads CASSVGQYGQPQHF. In DNA, the CDR3 is TGTGCCAGCAGTGTTGGACAGTACGGTCAGCCCCAGCATTTT. The chain has TRBV2 and TRBJ1-5; a weak D match, TRBD1 (6 bases). The CDR3 covers 14 residues. V was shortened by 4 bases and J by 6 bases, with 13 bases between the two germline ends. Germline CDR1 is SNHLY and CDR2 is FYNNEI.

V is TRBV7-6 and J is TRBJ2-1; 9 bases match TRBD1. The V and J ends lost 4 bases and 3 bases, in that order; junction bases with no gene match: 4. Germline assignment: CDR1 SGHVS and CDR2 FNYEAQ. CDR3 length: 15 amino acids. The CDR3 coding sequence is TGTGCCAGCAGCTACCTGACAGGGGGCTACAATGAGCAGTTCTTC. Amino acid sequence: CASSYLTGGYNEQFF. The complete variable domain, with remaining parts taken from reference TRBV7-6 and TRBJ2-1, reads GAGVSQSPRYKVTKRGQDVALRCDPISGHVSLYWYRQALGQGPEFLTYFNYEAQQDKSGLPNDRFSAERPEGSISTLTIQRTEQRDSAMYRCASSYLTGGYNEQFFGPGTRLTVL.

The chain couples TRBV6-5 to TRBJ1-1; the D gene is possibly TRBD1 (6 bases). The CDR3 length is 12 residues. Trimming shortened V by 6 bases and J by 4 bases, and 9 bases separated the two germline ends. CDR1 and CDR2 from the germline V gene are MNHEY and SVGAGI. The CDR3 is CASRKGVTEAFF. The CDR3 region has the DNA TGTGCCAGCAGAAAGGGGGTCACTGAAGCTTTCTTT.

The sample holds a few counts of this clone. The chain uses TRBV2 and TRBJ1-4; D perhaps matches TRBD1 (5 bases). V lost 5 bases to trimming and J lost 8 bases, with 15 bases between them. This CDR3 has 14 amino acids. Germline CDR1 SNHLY, CDR2 FYNNEI. CDR3 DNA sequence: TGTGCCAGCAGTCAGAGCGGGGGAGAGGAAAAACTGTTTTTT. Amino acid sequence: CASSQSGGEEKLFF.

CDR3 residues: CASSYKLGGYEQYF. The CDR3 DNA reads as TGCGCCAGCAGTTACAAACTAGGGGGCTACGAGCAGTACTTC. This sequence joins TRBV5-1 and TRBJ2-7, with D tentatively TRBD1 (6 bases). V lost 5 bases and J 3 bases, leaving 15 bases between the germline ends. The CDR3 consists of 14 residues. Per germline, CDR1 SGHRS and CDR2 YFSETQ.

This clone has a handful of counts. This chain joins TRBV4-3 and TRBJ1-6; D unresolved. Germline V gives CDR1 LGHNA, CDR2 YSLEER. V was shortened by 3 bases and J by 8 bases, with 23 bases between the two germline ends. The CDR3 totals 18 residues. The CDR3 spells CASSQFGPTTNRHSPLHF. The CDR3, as DNA: TGCGCCAGCAGCCAGTTCGGACCGACGACTAATCGGCATTCACCCCTCCACTTT.

Concerning this clone: The germline gene is not matched at one end of the junction; a read error may be the cause. This sample also contains other DNA sequences that code for the same CDR3. The chain uses TRBV14 and TRBJ1-1, with TRBD1 identical over 7 bases. CDR3 length: 13 residues. The V gene's germline CDR1 is SGHDN and CDR2 FVKESK. CDR3 amino acids: CASSLLTGTEAFF. The CDR3 DNA reads TGTGCCAGCAGCCTCCTGACAGGGACTGAAGCTTTCTTC.

The genes are TRBV29-1 and TRBJ2-7, with D tentatively TRBD2 (7 bases). Trimming shortened V by 1 base and J by 4 bases, and 14 bases separated the two germline ends. The germline V gene has CDR1 SQVTM and CDR2 ANQGSEA. This CDR3 is 14 amino acids long. The CDR3 nucleotides read TGCAGCGTTGAAGGGGGGGCGGGGGAGTACGAGCAGTACTTC. This codes for CSVEGGAGEYEQYF.

This chain uses TRBV7-3 with TRBJ1-1; 9 nucleotides match TRBD1. The CDR3 contains 16 residues. Germline CDR1 SGHTA, CDR2 FQGTGA. V lost 5 bases, J lost 4 bases, and 11 bases stayed unmatched. This CDR3 is CASSLHGQGQGTEAFF. The DNA of the CDR3 is TGTGCCAGCAGCCTCCACGGACAGGGGCAGGGCACTGAAGCTTTCTTT.

The chain is built from TRBV2 and TRBJ2-3, with TRBD2 identical over 9 bases. The germline V gene encodes CDR1 SNHLY and CDR2 FYNNEI. J was trimmed by 4 bases and V by 6 bases; bases with no gene match: 11. The CDR3 consists of 16 residues. CDR3 region: CASRLRAGGPSDTQYF. The CDR3 bases are TGTGCCAGCAGGTTGCGTGCGGGGGGGCCGTCAGATACGCAGTATTTT.

J is TRBJ1-2 and V is TRBV7-9; TRBD1 agrees at 7 bases. The V gene end was trimmed by 2 bases and the J gene end by 2 bases; junction bases not matched to a gene: 5. Germline loops: CDR1 SEHNR, CDR2 FQNEAQ (reference sequence). This CDR3 has 15 amino acids. The CDR3 spells CASSLFDRANYGYTF. The DNA for the CDR3 is TGTGCCAGCAGCTTATTCGACAGGGCGAACTATGGCTACACCTTC.

The chain links TRBV7-3 to TRBJ1-3; D is perhaps TRBD1 (6 bases). The ends were cut back, 5 bases at V and 3 bases at J, with 11 bases in the middle. The CDR3 is 14 amino acids. Germline V CDR1 and CDR2: SGHTA, FQGTGA. This chain's CDR3 is CASSQDRNGNTIYF. The DNA for the CDR3 is TGTGCCAGCAGCCAAGACAGGAATGGAAACACCATATATTTT.

As concerns this clone: Other DNA sequences in the same sample also yield this CDR3. J is TRBJ2-5 and V is TRBV7-2; D is perhaps TRBD2 (6 bases). The germline CDR1 and CDR2 sequences are SGHTA and FQGNSA. The V and J ends lost 5 bases and 4 bases respectively, with 11 bases between them. The CDR3 has 13 amino acids. The CDR3 sequence: CASSRGGGETQYF. The CDR3 nucleotides read TGTGCCAGCAGCCGGGGAGGCGGAGAGACCCAGTACTTC.

The chain has TRBV11-2 and TRBJ1-1, with 7 bases lining up with TRBD1. The CDR3 consists of 14 residues. The germline V gene has CDR1 SGHAT and CDR2 FQNNGV. V shed 5 bases and J 6 bases; nucleotides not matched to a gene: 9. CDR3 nucleotide sequence: TGTGCCAGCAGCCCCCAGGGGGGCAGAGCTGAAGCTTTCTTT. Translation: CASSPQGGRAEAFF.

This clone was recorded only once. This chain links TRBV2 with TRBJ2-3; 8 positions match TRBD1. Unmatched junction bases numbered 2, after V lost 7 bases and J lost 2 bases. From germline, CDR1 is SNHLY and CDR2 FYNNEI. This CDR3 spans 13 amino acids. CDR3 in amino acids: CASNRGSTDTQYF. Here the CDR3 DNA reads TGTGCCAGCAACAGGGGGTCCACAGATACGCAGTATTTT. The full variable domain, in which reference TRBV2 and TRBJ2-3 provide the parts outside the CDR3, is EPEVTQTPSHQVTQMGQEVILRCVPISNHLYFYWYRQILGQKVEFLVSFYNNEISEKSEIFDDQFSVERPDGSNFTLKIRSTKLEDSAMYFCASNRGSTDTQYFGPGTRLTVL.

The chain carries TRBV11-1 and TRBJ2-2, with a possible D match to TRBD2 (7 bases). Germline loops: CDR1 SGHAT, CDR2 FQDESV (reference sequence). Trimming cost V 4 bases and J 4 bases, with 16 bases left between them. The CDR3 runs 16 residues. The chain's CDR3 is CASSWGGQKSTGELFF. Here the CDR3 DNA reads TGTGCCAGCAGCTGGGGGGGGCAGAAAAGCACCGGGGAGCTGTTTTTT.

The chain joins TRBV5-1 to TRBJ1-1; 12 bases map to TRBD1. The ends lost 3 bases at V and 0 bases at J; junction bases unmatched: 6. This CDR3 spans 17 amino acids. From germline, CDR1 is SGHRS and CDR2 YFSETQ. The CDR3 loop reads CASSSGTGGRVNTEAFF. CDR3 bases: TGCGCCAGCAGCTCGGGGACAGGGGGCAGGGTGAACACTGAAGCTTTCTTT.